Listed below are T cell receptor beta chains from one sample, sequenced in a study of blood T cell repertoires in COVID-19. The method was immunoSEQ multiplex PCR; TCRdb's version includes in-frame clones alone and lacks a portion of them. The sample records roughly 120,000 clones, about 90% being singletons. Sequencing was carried out using peripheral blood. The source of these receptors is a human donor in a cohort sampled during active COVID-19. The CDR3 runs from the conserved cysteine through the conserved F or W. Fields, in order: J gene, clone size, V gene, D gene, CDR3 DNA, CDR3 protein. A D gene is named only where the DNA matches it firmly. For some rows the clone size is stated as once, few or many, or as a class when expanded; others skip it.

>TRBJ2-3|NA|TRBV9|TRBD2
TGTGCCAGCAGCGGCCCAGCGGGAGGGCCAGGAGATACGCAGTATTTT
CASSGPAGGPGDTQYF
>TRBJ1-2|NA|TRBV18|TRBD1
TGTGCCAGCTCACCGTGGACAGGCTCTCATGCCTTC
CASSPWTGSHAF
>TRBJ1-2|NA|TRBV7-9|NA
TGTGCCAGCAGCTTAACTGACTTTGGCTACACCTTC
CASSLTDFGYTF
>TRBJ1-2|many|TRBV7-9|NA
TGTGCCAGCAGCTCCGATTGGGGGGAGAACTATGGCTACACCTTC
CASSSDWGENYGYTF
>TRBJ1-2|NA|TRBV25-1|NA
TGTGCCAGCAGTACCAGTCGGGGGGGTGGCTACACCTTC
CASSTSRGGGYTF
>TRBJ2-2|NA|TRBV28|TRBD2
TGTGCCAGCAGTCCCGGACTAGCGGGAGGGGAGCTGTTTTTT
CASSPGLAGGELFF
>TRBJ1-2|once|TRBV9|NA
TGTGCCAGCAGCGCAAACCCAGAGTCAGGCTATGGCTACACCTTC
CASSANPESGYGYTF
>TRBJ1-5|NA|TRBV6-6|NA
TGTGCCAGCAGTCCCCGGGGGGCTAGCAATCAGCCCCAGCATTTT
CASSPRGASNQPQHF
>TRBJ2-5|NA|TRBV7-3|NA
TGTGCCAGCAGCTTAACAGGCAGGGGAAAAAAAGAGACCCAGTACTTC
CASSLTGRGKKETQYF
>TRBJ1-5|NA|TRBV9|NA
TGTGCCAGCAGCCCCACGGGAGGTGGCAATCAGCCCCAGCATTTT
CASSPTGGGNQPQHF
>TRBJ2-3|NA|TRBV7-2|NA
TGTGCCAGCAGCTTAGGGCTAGCGTACACAGATACGCAGTATTTT
CASSLGLAYTDTQYF
>TRBJ2-5|NA|TRBV6-5|NA
TGTGCCAGCAGTCGGGACTGGGAGACCCAGTACTTC
CASSRDWETQYF
>TRBJ2-3|NA|TRBV7-9|NA
TGTGCCAGCAGCTTAGGGCTTGTCACAGATACGCAGTATTTT
CASSLGLVTDTQYF
>TRBJ2-7|NA|TRBV29-1|NA
TGCAGCGTTGGATCGAGGGGGAGTGTCGACGAGCAGTACTTC
CSVGSRGSVDEQYF
>TRBJ1-5|NA|TRBV5-5|TRBD1
TGTGCCAGCAGCGGGACAGCGGATAGCAATCAGCCCCAGCATTTT
CASSGTADSNQPQHF
>TRBJ1-3|NA|TRBV3-1/TRBV3-2|TRBD1
TGTGCCAGCAGCCAAGGGGACAGGGCTGGAAACACCATATATTTT
CASSQGDRAGNTIYF
>TRBJ2-5|NA|TRBV5-1|TRBD2
TGCGCCAGCAGCTTTAGGGGACTAGCGGGGGGGCCTCAAGAGACCCAGTACTTC
CASSFRGLAGGPQETQYF
>TRBJ1-4|NA|TRBV10-3|NA
TGTGCCATCAGTGAACTAAATACTGGGGGGGAAAAACTGTTTTTT
CAISELNTGGEKLFF
>TRBJ2-1|NA|TRBV5-1|TRBD2
TGCGCCAGCAGCTGGGGTCGGGCAACTAGCGCCAATGAGCAGTTCTTC
CASSWGRATSANEQFF
>TRBJ2-7|NA|TRBV7-2|TRBD1
TGTGCCAGCAGCTTATACAGGGGTGATACCTACGAGCAGTACTTC
CASSLYRGDTYEQYF
>TRBJ2-1|NA|TRBV14|NA
TGTGCCAGCAGCCACGCGTCGAGGGCAAGCTCCTACAATGAGCAGTTCTTC
CASSHASRASSYNEQFF
>TRBJ1-1|NA|TRBV7-9|TRBD1
TGTGCCAGCAGCCCCAGGGGGCTCATGAACACTGAAGCTTTCTTT
CASSPRGLMNTEAFF
>TRBJ2-1|once|TRBV19|TRBD1
TGTGCCAGTAGTGGGGCAGGGGGCCATGAGCAGTTCTTC
CASSGAGGHEQFF
>TRBJ1-3|NA|TRBV7-8|NA
TGTGCCAGCAGCTTCGGAGACTCTGGAAACACCATATATTTT
CASSFGDSGNTIYF
>TRBJ1-1|NA|TRBV11-1|TRBD1
TGTGCCAGCAGCTCCCGACAGGGGGCCCTAGGATCTGAAGCTTTCTTT
CASSSRQGALGSEAFF
>TRBJ2-2|once|TRBV19|NA
TGTGCCAGTAGTATTTTATCCCCTCGAGATGGCACCGGGGAGCTGTTTTTT
CASSILSPRDGTGELFF
>TRBJ2-3|NA|TRBV12-5|TRBD2
TGTGCTAGTGGTTTGGGACCCGGCGGGGGACGCACAGATACGCAGTATTTT
CASGLGPGGGRTDTQYF
>TRBJ2-4|NA|TRBV5-1|NA
TGCGCCAGCAGCTTGGGCGAGGCCAAAAACATTCAGTACTTC
CASSLGEAKNIQYF
>TRBJ1-5|NA|TRBV4-3|NA
TGCGCCAGCAGCCAAGACGGGGTATGGGGTCAGCCCCAGCATTTT
CASSQDGVWGQPQHF
>TRBJ2-2|NA|TRBV5-4|TRBD1
TGTGCCAGCAGCCGACGGACAGGGACTGAGGGGGAGCTGTTTTTT
CASSRRTGTEGELFF
>TRBJ2-1|NA|TRBV29-1|TRBD1
TGCAGCGTTGAGGAGTCCAGGACAGGGGAAAATGAGCAGTTCTTC
CSVEESRTGENEQFF
>TRBJ2-3|NA|TRBV28|NA
TGTGCCAGCAATAAAGCCGCCCCGAGCACAGATACGCAGTATTTT
CASNKAAPSTDTQYF
>TRBJ2-2|NA|TRBV25-1|TRBD1
TGTGCCAGCAGTGGTCAGGCCGGGACAGTGAACACCGGGGAGCTGTTTTTT
CASSGQAGTVNTGELFF
>TRBJ1-5|NA|TRBV2|NA
TGTGCCAGCGCCGGGGGGGCAAATCAGCCCCAGCATTTT
CASAGGANQPQHF
>TRBJ2-7|NA|TRBV7-2|NA
TGTGCCAGCAGCTTAGCGACGACTTACGAGCAGTACTTC
CASSLATTYEQYF
>TRBJ1-5|few|TRBV11-2|NA
TGTGCCAGCAGCTTATCCGGGGATCAGCCCCAGCATTTT
CASSLSGDQPQHF
>TRBJ2-5|NA|TRBV2|NA
TGTGCCAGCAGTGAACCGGGCAGGGGAAAAGAGACCCAGTACTTC
CASSEPGRGKETQYF
>TRBJ1-1|NA|TRBV28|NA
TGTGCCAGCTCTCTCCCGAACACTGAAGCTTTCTTT
CASSLPNTEAFF
>TRBJ1-1|NA|TRBV25-1|NA
TGTGCCAGCAGTCTAGATAACAGGGCTGGCGCTGAAGCTTTCTTT
CASSLDNRAGAEAFF
>TRBJ2-5|NA|TRBV5-1|TRBD2
TGCGCCAGCAGCTGGGGGGGGACCACGGATCAAGAGACCCAGTACTTC
CASSWGGTTDQETQYF
>TRBJ2-2|NA|TRBV5-4|NA
TGTGCCAGCAGCCACAATCGGGGAAGCGGGGAGCTGTTTTTT
CASSHNRGSGELFF
>TRBJ1-5|once|TRBV6-5|NA
TGTGCCAGCAGTTACACCGCTGAGGGGGCCCAGCATTTT
CASSYTAEGAQHF